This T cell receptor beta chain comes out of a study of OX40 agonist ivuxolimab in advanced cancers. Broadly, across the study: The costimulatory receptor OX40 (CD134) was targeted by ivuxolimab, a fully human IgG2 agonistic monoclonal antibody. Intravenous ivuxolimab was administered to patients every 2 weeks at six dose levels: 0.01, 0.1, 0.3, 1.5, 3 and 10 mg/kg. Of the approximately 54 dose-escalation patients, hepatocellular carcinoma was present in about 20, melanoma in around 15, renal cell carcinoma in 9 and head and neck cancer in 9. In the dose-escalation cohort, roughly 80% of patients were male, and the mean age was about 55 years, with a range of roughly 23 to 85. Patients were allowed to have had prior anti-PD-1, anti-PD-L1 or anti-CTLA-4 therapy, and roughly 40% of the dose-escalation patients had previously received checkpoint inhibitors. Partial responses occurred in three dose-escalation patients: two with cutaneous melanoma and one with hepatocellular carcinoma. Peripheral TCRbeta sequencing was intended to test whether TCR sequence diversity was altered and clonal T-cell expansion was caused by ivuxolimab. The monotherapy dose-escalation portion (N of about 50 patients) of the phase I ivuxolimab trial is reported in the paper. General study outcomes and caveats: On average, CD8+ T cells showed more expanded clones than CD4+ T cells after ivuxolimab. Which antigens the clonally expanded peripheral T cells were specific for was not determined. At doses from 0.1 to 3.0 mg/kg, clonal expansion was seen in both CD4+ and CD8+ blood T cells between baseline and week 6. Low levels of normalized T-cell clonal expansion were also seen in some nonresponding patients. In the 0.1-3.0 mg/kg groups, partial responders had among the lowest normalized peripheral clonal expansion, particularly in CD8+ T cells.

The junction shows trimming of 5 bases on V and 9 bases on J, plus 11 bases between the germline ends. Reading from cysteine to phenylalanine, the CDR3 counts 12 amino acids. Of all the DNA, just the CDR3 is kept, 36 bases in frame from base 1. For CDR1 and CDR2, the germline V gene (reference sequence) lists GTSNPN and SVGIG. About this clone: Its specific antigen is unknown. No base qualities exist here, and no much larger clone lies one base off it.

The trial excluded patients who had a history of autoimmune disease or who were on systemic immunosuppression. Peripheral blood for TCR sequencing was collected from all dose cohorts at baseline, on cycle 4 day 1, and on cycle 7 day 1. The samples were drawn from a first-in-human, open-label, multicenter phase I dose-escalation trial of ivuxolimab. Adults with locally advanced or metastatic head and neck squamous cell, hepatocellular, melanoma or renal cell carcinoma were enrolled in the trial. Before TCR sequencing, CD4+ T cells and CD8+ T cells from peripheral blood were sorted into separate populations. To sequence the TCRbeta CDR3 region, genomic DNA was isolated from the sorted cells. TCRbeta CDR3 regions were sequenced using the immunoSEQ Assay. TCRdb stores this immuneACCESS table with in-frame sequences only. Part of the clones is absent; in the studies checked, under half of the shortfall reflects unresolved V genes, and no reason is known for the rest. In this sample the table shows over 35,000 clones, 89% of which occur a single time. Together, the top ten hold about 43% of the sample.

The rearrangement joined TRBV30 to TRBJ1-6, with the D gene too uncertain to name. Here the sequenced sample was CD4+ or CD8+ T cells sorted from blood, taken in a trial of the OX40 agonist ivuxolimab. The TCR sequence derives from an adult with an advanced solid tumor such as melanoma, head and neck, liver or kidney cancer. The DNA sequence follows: TGTGCCTGGTCCCCCCTGAGTTCACCCCTCCACTTT. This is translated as CAWSPLSSPLHF.